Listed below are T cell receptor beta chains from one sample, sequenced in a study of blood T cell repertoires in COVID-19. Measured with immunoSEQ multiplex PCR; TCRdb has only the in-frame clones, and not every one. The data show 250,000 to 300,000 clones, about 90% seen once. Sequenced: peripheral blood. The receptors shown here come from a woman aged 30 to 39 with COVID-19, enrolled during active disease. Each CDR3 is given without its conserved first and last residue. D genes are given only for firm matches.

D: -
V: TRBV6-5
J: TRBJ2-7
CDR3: ASSYGPGTYEQY

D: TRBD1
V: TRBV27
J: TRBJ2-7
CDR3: ASSPGQGAPGQY

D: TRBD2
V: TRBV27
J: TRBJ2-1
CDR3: ASSLSGGAGNEQF

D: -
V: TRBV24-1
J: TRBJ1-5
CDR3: ATSAGRNQPQH

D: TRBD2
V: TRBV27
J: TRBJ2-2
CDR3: ASSNGLAGTGELF

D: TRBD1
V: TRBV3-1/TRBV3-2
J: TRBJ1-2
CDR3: ASSRTITRQGMRGYT

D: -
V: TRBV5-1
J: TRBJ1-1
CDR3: ASSFDPRGPTEAF

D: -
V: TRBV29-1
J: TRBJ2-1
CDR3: SVFGVPSPVSSYNEQF

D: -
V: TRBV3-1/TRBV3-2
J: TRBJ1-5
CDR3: ASSPQGLNNQPQH

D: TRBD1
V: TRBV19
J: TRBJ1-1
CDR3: ASRTGQTVEAF

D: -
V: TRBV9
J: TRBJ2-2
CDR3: ASSVTSVAGELF

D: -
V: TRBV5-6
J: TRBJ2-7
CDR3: ASSLTGPEGTTYEQY